These T cell receptor beta chains were read from a single sample in a study of cytomegalovirus exposure and HLA in healthy donors. Sequenced by immunoSEQ multiplex PCR; TCRdb stores in-frame clones only, minus some. This table holds approximately 160,000 clones, about 81% found once. The sequencing input was PBMCs. Every receptor here comes from a woman in her late teens or twenties in good health and CMV-seronegative. Both conserved end residues are part of each CDR3. The D gene is left open where the match is weak. Rows may omit the clone size; those that give it use once, few, many or a size class.

>TRBJ2-2|TRBD1|-|TRBV5-1
TGCGCCAGCAGCCCCAGGGAGGACAGGGGCGGGACCGGGGAGCTGTTTTTT
CASSPREDRGGTGELFF
>TRBJ1-1|-|-|TRBV6-4
TGTGCCAGCAGGAGGGTTGAGGGACTTCGGAACACTGAAGCTTTCTTT
CASRRVEGLRNTEAFF
>TRBJ1-4|-|-|TRBV28
TGTGCCAGCAGCAGGACTGACTTTGAAAAACTGTTTTTT
CASSRTDFEKLFF
>TRBJ2-3|-|-|TRBV5-6
TGTGCCAGCAGCTTGGCTTGGTTGCAGGGAACAGATACGCAGTATTTT
CASSLAWLQGTDTQYF
>TRBJ2-4|-|-|TRBV11-3
TGTGCCAGCAGCTTAGCGGCAGGGCGTCGGCGGGGCTTAGCCAAAAACATTCAGTACTTC
CASSLAAGRRRGLAKNIQYF
>TRBJ2-1|-|-|TRBV7-9
TGTGCCAGCACCCAACCGGCGTACAGGACATTCACCTACAATGAGCAGTTCTTC
CASTQPAYRTFTYNEQFF
>TRBJ1-6|-|-|TRBV19
TGTGCCAGTAGCATAACAGGGAATTCACCCCTCCACTTT
CASSITGNSPLHF
>TRBJ1-2|TRBD1|-|TRBV5-4
TGTGCCAGCAGCTTGGCCGGGGTACAGGGGAGGATTTATGGCTACACCTTC
CASSLAGVQGRIYGYTF
>TRBJ2-7|TRBD2|once|TRBV6-1
TGTGCCAGCAGTGAACTGGCGGGGGAGACCTACGAGCAGTACTTC
CASSELAGETYEQYF
>TRBJ2-5|TRBD2|few|TRBV19
TGTGCCAGTAGTGTCGCGGGAGTTCGAGAGACCCAGTACTTC
CASSVAGVRETQYF
>TRBJ2-7|-|-|TRBV7-3
TGTGCCAGCAGCCCCCAACAGGCCTCCTACGAGCAGTACTTC
CASSPQQASYEQYF
>TRBJ2-7|-|-|TRBV6-1
TGTGCCAGCAGTGAATTTGTCGAATCGACTTACGAGCAGTACTTC
CASSEFVESTYEQYF
>TRBJ2-7|-|once|TRBV6-6
TGTGCCAGCAGTCTCCGCTACGAGCAGTACTTC
CASSLRYEQYF
>TRBJ2-5|-|-|TRBV4-1
TGCGCCAGCAGCCCTTTGCCTGGGCCAGAGACCCAGTACTTC
CASSPLPGPETQYF
>TRBJ2-7|TRBD1|-|TRBV7-3
TGTGCCAGCAGCTCGGACAGGGGCTACGAGCAGTACTTC
CASSSDRGYEQYF
>TRBJ1-1|-|few|TRBV19
TGTGCCAGTAGGGCAGGGAAGAACACTGAAGCTTTCTTT
CASRAGKNTEAFF
>TRBJ2-3|-|-|TRBV4-1
TGCGCCAGCAGCCAATTTCTTCGGAGACAGAGCACAGATACGCAGTATTTT
CASSQFLRRQSTDTQYF
>TRBJ1-1|-|-|TRBV5-4
TGTGCCAGCAGCTTGACGACACTGAACACTGAAGCTTTCTTT
CASSLTTLNTEAFF
>TRBJ2-2|-|-|TRBV5-1
TGCGCCAGCAGCTTGGTCTCGGTAGCCGGGGAGCTGTTTTTT
CASSLVSVAGELFF
>TRBJ1-1|-|-|TRBV14
TGTGCCAGCAGCCAAGATAGCCTAGGGGGGGCTTACACTGAAGCTTTCTTT
CASSQDSLGGAYTEAFF
>TRBJ2-7|-|-|TRBV28
TGTGCCAGCAGTTTTTCAGGGTTGCCCTACGAGCAGTACTTC
CASSFSGLPYEQYF
>TRBJ2-7|TRBD2|-|TRBV7-2
TGTGCCAGCAGCTTCGGTAGCGGGAGTCGATACGAGCAGTACTTC
CASSFGSGSRYEQYF
>TRBJ1-2|TRBD1|once|TRBV6-5
TGTGCCATCCGCAGACAGGGAAGTTATGGCTACACCTTC
CAIRRQGSYGYTF